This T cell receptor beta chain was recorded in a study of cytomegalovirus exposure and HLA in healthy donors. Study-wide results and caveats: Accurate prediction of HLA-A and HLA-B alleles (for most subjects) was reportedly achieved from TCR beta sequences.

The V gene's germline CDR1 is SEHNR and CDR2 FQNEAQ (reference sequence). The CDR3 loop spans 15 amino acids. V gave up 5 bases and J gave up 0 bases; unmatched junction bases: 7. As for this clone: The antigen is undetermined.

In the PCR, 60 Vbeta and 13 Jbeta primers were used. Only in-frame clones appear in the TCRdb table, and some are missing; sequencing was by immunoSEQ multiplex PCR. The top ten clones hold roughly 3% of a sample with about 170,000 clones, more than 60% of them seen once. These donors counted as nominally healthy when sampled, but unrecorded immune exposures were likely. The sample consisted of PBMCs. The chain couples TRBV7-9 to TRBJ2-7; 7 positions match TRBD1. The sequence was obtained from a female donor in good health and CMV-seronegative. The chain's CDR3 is CASSHQGQSSYEQYF. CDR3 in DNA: TGTGCCAGCAGCCATCAGGGACAGAGCTCCTACGAGCAGTACTTC.